This TCR beta chain was documented in a study of T cell changes during pregnancy in multiple sclerosis. Sequencing used immunoSEQ multiplex PCR; TCRdb keeps in-frame clones, though not all of them. The data show 100,000 or so clones, with 90% to 95% seen just once and around 2.3% held by the top ten. With 3 bases clipped from V and 6 bases from J, the junction kept 8 bases outside the gene matches. Germline V gene sequence: CDR1 LNHDA, CDR2 SQIVND (reference sequence). The CDR3 contains 16 residues. The receptor was derived from a female donor with multiple sclerosis, enrolled in a pregnancy study. Sequencing used peripheral blood, obtained in the third trimester of pregnancy. The genes are TRBV19 and TRBJ2-5; TRBD1 agrees at 12 bases. This CDR3 is CASSIQGQGARKTQYF. In DNA form, the CDR3 reads TGTGCCAGTAGTATCCAGGGACAGGGGGCACGAAAGACCCAGTACTTC.